The entry below describes one T cell receptor (beta chain). Germline CDR1 and CDR2: MDHEN and SYDVKM. The V and J ends lost 5 bases and 7 bases respectively, with 18 bases between them. The CDR3 has 15 amino acids. The entry originates in a study of control samples from healthy donors and cancer patients. Data came from immunoSEQ multiplex PCR; TCRdb stores just in-frame clones and leaves some out. The sample records around 85,000 clones, about 89% being singletons. Material for sequencing was blood. This TCR derives from a woman aged 55-70 years in good health. This rearrangement joins TRBV28 to TRBJ1-5; D might be TRBD1 (6 bases). Here the CDR3 reads CASSRSGGASQPQHF. As DNA, the CDR3 is TGTGCCAGCAGTCGATCTGGGGGCGCGTCGCAGCCCCAGCATTTT. Based on the CDR3 plus reference TRBV28 and TRBJ1-5, the full variable domain is DVKVTQSSRYLVKRTGEKVFLECVQDMDHENMFWYRQDPGLGLRLIYFSYDVKMKEKGDIPEGYSVSREKKERFSLILESASTNQTSMYLCASSRSGGASQPQHFGDGTRLSIL.